This entry features one T cell receptor beta chain sequence. This sample was included in a study of blood T cell repertoires in COVID-19. Background on the study: Acute and convalescent COVID-19 specimens originated in the United States, Italy and Spain. PBMCs, B-cell-depleted T cells, or T cells provided the cDNA or gDNA that made up the material.

Generated by immunoSEQ multiplex PCR, the TCRdb table keeps only in-frame clones and is missing some. This sample carries some 200,000 clones, approximately 83% of them seen once, and the ten largest clones take around 2.4%. Germline V gene data show CDR1 as SGHRS and CDR2 as YFSETQ. The V and J ends lost 0 bases and 1 base respectively, with 12 bases between them. The length of the CDR3 is 16 residues. The sequence was obtained from a human donor with acute or convalescent COVID-19. The donor label of this sample is uncertain. Sequencing used peripheral blood. The chain links TRBV5-1 to TRBJ2-3, with D possibly TRBD2 on 6 matching bases. The CDR3 DNA reads TGCGCCAGCAGCTTGGGTCGGCGGGAACGCACAGATACGCAGTATTTT. This sequence encodes CASSLGRRERTDTQYF.